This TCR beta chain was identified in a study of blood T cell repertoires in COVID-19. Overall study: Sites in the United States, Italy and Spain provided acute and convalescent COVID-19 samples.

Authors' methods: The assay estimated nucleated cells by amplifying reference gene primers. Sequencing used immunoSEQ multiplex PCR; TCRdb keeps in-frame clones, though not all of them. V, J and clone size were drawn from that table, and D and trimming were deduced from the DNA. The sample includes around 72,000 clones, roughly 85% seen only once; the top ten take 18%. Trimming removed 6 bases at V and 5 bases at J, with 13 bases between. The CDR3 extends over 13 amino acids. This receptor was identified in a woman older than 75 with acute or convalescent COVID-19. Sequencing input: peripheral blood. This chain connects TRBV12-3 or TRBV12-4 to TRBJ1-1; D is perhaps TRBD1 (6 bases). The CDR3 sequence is CASSRTTGTEAFF. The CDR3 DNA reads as TGTGCCAGCAGCCGAACCACAGGGACTGAAGCTTTCTTT.